Below, one T cell receptor (beta chain) is given with its context. This sample is drawn from a study of blood T cell repertoires in COVID-19. Methods used by the authors: It was from reference gene primer amplification that nucleated cell counts were estimated. The table came from immunoSEQ multiplex PCR; TCRdb's copy has only in-frame clones and leaves some out. That table supplies the V and J calls and clone size; D and trimming were determined from the DNA. The sample carries some 180,000 clones, around 80% recorded once. Trimming at V came to 3 bases and at J to 4 bases, leaving 6 bases not matched to a gene. This CDR3 spans 15 amino acids. In germline, CDR1 is SGHTA, CDR2 FQGTGA.

V is TRBV7-3 and J is TRBJ1-5, with 7 bases that match TRBD1. The sequence derives from a woman of 80 years or more with active or convalescent COVID-19. The specimen was peripheral blood. CDR3 region: CASSLRQGPNQPQHF. The CDR3 DNA follows: TGTGCCAGCAGCTTGAGACAGGGTCCTAATCAGCCCCAGCATTTT.